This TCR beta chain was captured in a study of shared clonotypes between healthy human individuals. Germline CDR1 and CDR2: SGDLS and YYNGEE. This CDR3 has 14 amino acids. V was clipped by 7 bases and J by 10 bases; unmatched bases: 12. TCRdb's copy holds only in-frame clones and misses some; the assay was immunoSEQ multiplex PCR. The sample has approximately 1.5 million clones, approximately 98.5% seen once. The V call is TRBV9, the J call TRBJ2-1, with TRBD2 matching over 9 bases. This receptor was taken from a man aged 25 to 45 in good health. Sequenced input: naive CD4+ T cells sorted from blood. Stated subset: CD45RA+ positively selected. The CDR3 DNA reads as TGTGCCAGCTCCCGGGCTAGCGGGAATAGGGAGCAGTTCTTC. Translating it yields CASSRASGNREQFF.